The sequence of this T cell receptor (beta chain) was determined in a study of OX40 agonist ivuxolimab in advanced cancers. Whole-study results and caveats: Clonal expansion from baseline to week 6 occurred in both CD4+ and CD8+ T cells.

Unmatched junction bases numbered 8, after V lost 2 bases and J lost 5 bases. Germline assignment: CDR1 SGHAT and CDR2 FQNNGV. The length of the CDR3 is 15 residues. People who had autoimmune disease history or systemic immunosuppression were excluded. As regards this clone: Its specificity is unknown.

Sequencing used immunoSEQ multiplex PCR; TCRdb keeps in-frame clones, though not all of them. The sample yields about 60,000 clones, roughly 93% seen once. The sequencing here drew on CD4+ or CD8+ T cells sorted from blood, taken in a trial of the OX40 agonist ivuxolimab. The sequence was collected from an adult with an advanced solid tumor such as melanoma, head and neck, liver or kidney cancer. This chain connects TRBV11-2 to TRBJ1-1; 7 bases are shared with TRBD1. The CDR3 sequence is CASSLLGGGLTEAFF. The DNA for the CDR3 is TGTGCCAGCAGCTTATTAGGGGGCGGGTTAACTGAAGCTTTCTTT.